This TCR beta chain was sequenced in a study of graft-versus-host responses after intestinal transplantation (dated by TCRdb to the early 2020s). For context, the study as a whole: Recipients received multivisceral, liver-intestinal, or isolated intestinal transplants. Every recipient was given anti-thymocyte globulin induction, followed by 3 to 4 years of maintenance tacrolimus and steroids. Graft-versus-host and host-versus-graft alloreactive T cell clones were tracked in the graft, circulation and bone marrow after intestinal transplantation using bulk TCR-beta CDR3 sequencing. To identify alloreactive clones, pre-transplant mixed lymphocyte reaction products were sequenced and then compared with unstimulated pre-transplant donor and recipient T cells. A cohort of about 26 intestinal transplant recipients, including one retransplant, was enrolled, and a few patients lacking pretransplant specimens were excluded. Donor T cell macrochimerism was defined as a peak of at least 4% donor T cells among recipient peripheral blood mononuclear cells. Instead of going to the commercial service, samples from a few later patients were sequenced in-house on an Illumina MiSeq and processed with MiXCR.

Library generation was performed with the immunoSEQ multiplex PCR assay. For most patients, genomic DNA was isolated with the Qiagen DNeasy Blood and Tissue Kit and shipped frozen to Adaptive Biotechnologies for TCR sequencing. For most patients, genomic DNA was subjected to high-throughput TCR-beta CDR3 sequencing by Adaptive Biotechnologies. Processing in the source paper ran as follows. TCR sequencing data for roughly 18 patients were retrieved from Adaptive's ImmunoSEQ software; three other patients were processed with MiXCR and VDJtools. To correct CD4 versus CD8 sorting errors, any sequence found in both subsets at a frequency ratio below 5:1 was removed. CDR3 nucleotide sequences shared between donor and recipient were removed because their origin could not be assigned. To be classed as alloreactive, a clone needed at least 2-fold expansion over unstimulated cells and a minimum CFSE-low frequency of 0.002% (template counts) or 0.001% (read counts). Clones detected in sequenced pre-transplant spleen, lymph node, or MLR CFSE-low populations of the donor or recipient were defined as mappable. Cumulative frequency of alloreactive clones was calculated as a percentage of all sequences weighted by copy number. The source is immuneACCESS, and TCRdb retained only in-frame sequences with V and J called. Part of the clones is not carried over; for the studies checked, unresolved V genes explain less than half of this, and the remainder is unexplained. V, J and clone size are those of that table, while D and trimming were read from the DNA. The sample table shows tens of thousands of clones, and 94% are seen once. The ten largest account for about 0.4% of the sample.

Reading the label with the study, this specimen's time point is: cells obtained before transplantation from donor or recipient. CD3+CD4+ and CD3+CD8+ populations were FACS-sorted from unstimulated pre-transplant donor and recipient cells taken from spleen or lymph nodes. From V the trimming removes 4 bases and from J it removes 8 bases, while the gene matches leave 10 bases of the junction unaccounted for. CDR1 is given as SGHRS and CDR2 as YFSETQ, both from the germline V gene. From the cysteine through the phenylalanine, the CDR3 covers 15 amino acids. The only DNA kept is the CDR3, 45 bases in frame from the first base. Study-wide findings and limitations: High GvH to HvG T cell clonal ratios were observed in the allografts of patients with donor T cell macrochimerism. The conclusions were limited by the relatively low number and heterogeneity of the intestinal transplant patients. GvH clones were found in recipient bone marrow, and some of the GvH clones appeared earlier in ileal mucosa or blood, which is consistent with an intestinal mucosal origin. Early after transplant, peak levels of circulating GvH clones were found to be associated with declines in HvG clones.

A word on this clone: No cognate antigen has been identified for it. Base qualities are not recorded, but no much larger clone differs from it by a single base.

The receptor was derived from a human donor who was the organ donor for an intestinal transplant. The material was unstimulated CD4+ T cells sorted from spleen or lymph node cells, obtained before transplant. Recombination joined TRBV5-1 with TRBJ1-4; TRBD1 matches 8 bases in the middle. DNA sequence: TGCGCCAGCAGCCTCGCCGGGACAGGAGGAGAAAAACTGTTTTTT. It is translated as CASSLAGTGGEKLFF.